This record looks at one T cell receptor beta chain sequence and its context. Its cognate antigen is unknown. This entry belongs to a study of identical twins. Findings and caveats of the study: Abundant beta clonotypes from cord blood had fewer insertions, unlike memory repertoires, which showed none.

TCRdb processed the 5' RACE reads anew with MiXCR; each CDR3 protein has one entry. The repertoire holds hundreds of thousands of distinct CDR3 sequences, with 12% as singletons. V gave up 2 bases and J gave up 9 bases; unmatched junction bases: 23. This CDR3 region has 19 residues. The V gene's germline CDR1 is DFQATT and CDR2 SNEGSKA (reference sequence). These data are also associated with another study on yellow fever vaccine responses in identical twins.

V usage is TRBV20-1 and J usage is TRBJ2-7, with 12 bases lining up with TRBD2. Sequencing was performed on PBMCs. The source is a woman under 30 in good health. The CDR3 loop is CSARPPGVSGLAGGPGQYF. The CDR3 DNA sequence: TGCAGTGCTAGACCCCCCGGCGTCTCGGGGCTAGCGGGAGGGCCGGGGCAGTACTTC.